These 2 T cell receptor beta chains came from one sample sequenced in a study of blood T cell repertoires in COVID-19. The data were produced by immunoSEQ multiplex PCR, yet TCRdb's version contains in-frame clones alone and is incomplete. This table has about 88,000 clones, 90% appearing once. Sequences were obtained from peripheral blood. The receptors derive from a man aged 55 to 70 with acute or convalescent COVID-19.

The chain couples TRBV24-1 to TRBJ2-3, with 7 bases identical to TRBD2. The CDR3 loop spans 17 amino acids. In germline, CDR1 is KGHDR, CDR2 SFDVKD. V lost 0 bases to trimming and J lost 1 base; unmatched junction nucleotides: 6. The CDR3 nucleotides are TGTGCCACCAGTGATTTGGGAGGCGGGAGTGGCACAGATACGCAGTATTTT. As protein: CATSDLGGGSGTDTQYF.

The CDR3 nucleotides are TGTGCCAGCAGCGTAACTAGGGAGGGCCTTCAGTTCTTC. It is translated as CASSVTREGLQFF. The chain couples TRBV9 to TRBJ2-1; 7 bases line up with TRBD2. This CDR3 is 13 amino acids long. The V segment lost 1 base and the J segment 13 bases; nucleotides outside the gene matches: 8. Germline V gene lookup returns CDR1 SGDLS and CDR2 YYNGEE. Drawing the rest from reference TRBV9 and TRBJ2-1, the complete variable domain is DSGVTQTPKHLITATGQRVTLRCSPRSGDLSVYWYQQSLDQGLQFLIQYYNGEERAKGNILERFSAQQFPDLHSELNLSSLELGDSALYFCASSVTREGLQFFGPGTRLTVL.